This T cell receptor beta chain was documented in a study of T cells expressing NK-cell markers. Notes on the study in general: The HCMV specificity of the expanded NKG2C+ T cell clones stayed unresolved.

The CDR3 length is 15 residues. TCRdb re-called the 5' RACE reads and catalogs CDR3 proteins one per entry, DNA excluded. This repertoire includes 150,000 or so distinct CDR3 sequences. Notes on this clonotype: Its cognate antigen is unknown.

This chain links TRBV12-3 or TRBV12-4 with TRBJ2-1; TCRdb returns TRBD2, unconfirmable since there is no DNA. The sequencing sample was made of blood T cells: a sorted CD56 or NKG2C T cell subset, CD4+ or CD8+ T cells, or bulk PBMC T cells (not recorded which). The source is a woman in her 50s in good health. This chain's CDR3 is CASSANVAGYNEQFF.